The 16 T cell receptor beta chains given below trace back to one sample, sequenced in a study of blood T cell repertoires in COVID-19. Profiled with immunoSEQ multiplex PCR; TCRdb holds only in-frame clones, not every one. The sample carries roughly 330,000 clones, over 80% recorded once. What was sequenced was peripheral blood. The receptors shown here come from a man under 40 with COVID-19, enrolled during active disease.

J is TRBJ2-7 and V is TRBV19; 8 bases are shared with TRBD1. This CDR3 region has 13 residues. The V and J ends lost 4 bases and 2 bases, in that order; junction bases with no gene match: 1. The germline V gene encodes CDR1 LNHDA and CDR2 SQIVND (reference sequence). CDR3 region: CASSRDRTYEQYF. DNA for the CDR3: TGTGCCAGTAGTAGGGACAGGACCTACGAGCAGTACTTC.

CDR3 in amino acids: CAWSGLAGGGLETQYF. In DNA form, the CDR3 reads TGTGCCTGGAGTGGACTAGCGGGAGGTGGATTAGAGACCCAGTACTTC. The chain recombines TRBV30 with TRBJ2-5; 13 bases fit TRBD2. The CDR3 extends over 16 amino acids. Germline assignment: CDR1 GTSNPN and CDR2 SVGIG (reference sequence). V shed 1 base, J shed 4 bases, and the junction held 6 bases outside the gene matches.

The rearrangement joins TRBV7-9 to TRBJ2-2; D unclear. Germline V gives CDR1 SEHNR, CDR2 FQNEAQ (reference sequence). This CDR3 region has 16 residues. Trimming cost V 3 bases and J 0 bases, with 11 bases left between them. In DNA form, the CDR3 reads TGTGCCAGCAGCTTGGTGCAGGCGTCGAACACCGGGGAGCTGTTTTTT. The encoded protein is CASSLVQASNTGELFF.

CDR3 sequence: CASSFTGHLNTEAFF. As DNA, the CDR3 is TGCGCCAGCAGCTTTACGGGACACCTGAACACTGAAGCTTTCTTT. This rearrangement joins TRBV5-1 to TRBJ1-1; TRBD1 is a possible D gene (6 bases). The V gene lost 2 bases and the J gene lost 0 bases, with 11 bases spanning the gap. Germline V lookup: CDR1 SGHRS, CDR2 YFSETQ. This CDR3 region has 15 residues. The variable domain in full, completed from reference TRBV5-1 and TRBJ1-1, reads KAGVTQTPRYLIKTRGQQVTLSCSPISGHRSVSWYQQTPGQGLQFLFEYFSETQRNKGNFPGRFSGRQFSNSRSEMNVSTLELGDSALYLCASSFTGHLNTEAFFGQGTRLTVV.

The rearrangement joins TRBV29-1 to TRBJ1-1, with D maybe TRBD1 (5 bases). V gave up 4 bases and J gave up 0 bases, with 12 bases separating them. The CDR3 has 14 residues. Per germline, CDR1 SQVTM and CDR2 ANQGSEA. The DNA for the CDR3 is TGCAGCGTTGTCAGGGTTATAATGAACACTGAAGCTTTCTTT. It yields the protein CSVVRVIMNTEAFF.

The rearrangement joins TRBV12-3 or TRBV12-4 to TRBJ2-7; 8 bases agree with TRBD1. V trimming: 7 bases; J trimming: 5 bases; junction bases outside the gene matches: 7. This CDR3 is 13 amino acids long. DNA for the CDR3: TGTGCCAGCAAAGGGGACAGGCTCGACGAGCAGTACTTC. Amino acids: CASKGDRLDEQYF.

The chain couples TRBV7-9 to TRBJ2-7, with 9 bases aligning to TRBD1. V was pared by 5 bases and J by 4 bases, with 9 bases of the junction left unmatched. This CDR3 spans 15 amino acids. CDR1 is SEHNR and CDR2 is FQNEAQ in the germline V gene (reference sequence). The CDR3 DNA is TGTGCCAGCAGCCTCGGACAGGGGAAAGGATACGAGCAGTACTTC. This translates into CASSLGQGKGYEQYF.

J is TRBJ2-7 and V is TRBV15; maybe TRBD1 (5 bases). Trimming removed 2 bases at V and 2 bases at J, with 13 bases between. CDR1 and CDR2 from the germline V gene are LNHNV and YYDKDF (reference sequence). The CDR3 runs to 15 residues. CDR3 sequence: CATSRLGVETYEQYF. CDR3 nucleotide sequence: TGTGCCACCAGCAGATTAGGGGTTGAGACCTACGAGCAGTACTTC.

The V and J genes are TRBV4-3 and TRBJ2-2; possibly TRBD1 for D (6 bases). CDR1 and CDR2 from the germline V gene are LGHNA and YSLEER. This CDR3 comprises 14 residues. The V and J ends lost 0 bases and 7 bases respectively, with 9 bases between them. CDR3: CASSQDEGDGELFF. The CDR3 DNA follows: TGCGCCAGCAGCCAAGATGAGGGGGACGGGGAGCTGTTTTTT.

This sequence joins TRBV7-9 and TRBJ2-3; tentative D call: TRBD2 (6 bases). This CDR3 is built from 15 residues. The germline gives CDR1 SEHNR, CDR2 FQNEAQ (reference sequence). Trimming took off 6 bases at V and 4 bases at J, with 17 bases between the two ends. The CDR3 reads CASSGRAGLPDTQYF. CDR3 DNA sequence: TGTGCCAGCAGTGGGAGAGCGGGTCTGCCAGATACGCAGTATTTT.

V usage is TRBV25-1 and J usage is TRBJ1-4, with 8 bases matching TRBD1. The CDR3 is made up of 15 amino acids. J lost 5 bases, V lost 4 bases, and 6 bases had no gene match. Germline CDR1 MGHDK, CDR2 SYGVNS. CDR3 DNA: TGTGCCAGCAGTGTTTGGGACAGGATAAATGAAAAACTGTTTTTT. This translates into CASSVWDRINEKLFF.

The rearrangement links TRBV19 to TRBJ2-7, with D tentatively TRBD2 (6 bases). This CDR3 is 14 amino acids long. The V end was cut by 3 bases, the J end by 3 bases, with 12 bases between. In germline, CDR1 is LNHDA, CDR2 SQIVND (reference sequence). The CDR3 is CASSITGLLYEQYF. CDR3 DNA: TGTGCCAGTAGTATTACTGGACTACTCTACGAGCAGTACTTC.

This chain connects TRBV30 to TRBJ2-3, with D perhaps matching TRBD2 (6 bases). Deletions cut 0 bases from V and 4 bases from J, with 14 bases between. This CDR3 is built from 15 residues. In germline, CDR1 is GTSNPN, CDR2 SVGIG (reference sequence). Here the CDR3 DNA reads TGTGCCTGGAGTGTACTAGCCGCGGGGTCAGATACGCAGTATTTT. This sequence encodes CAWSVLAAGSDTQYF.

This chain connects TRBV6-5 to TRBJ1-4; D unclear. Trimming stripped 1 base from V and 0 bases from J, with 6 bases between. The CDR3 is 15 residues long. Germline loops: CDR1 MNHEY, CDR2 SVGAGI. For the CDR3, the DNA is TGTGCCAGCAGTTACTTTCCCTCAACTAATGAAAAACTGTTTTTT. Translation: CASSYFPSTNEKLFF.

V usage is TRBV9 and J usage is TRBJ2-5; possible D gene TRBD2, 6 bases. V lost 3 bases and J 5 bases, leaving 17 bases between the germline ends. CDR1 is SGDLS, CDR2 YYNGEE, per germline. This CDR3 is 15 amino acids long. For the CDR3, the DNA is TGTGCCAGCAGCGGATTCGGGGGTTTACAGGAGACCCAGTACTTC. Translating it yields CASSGFGGLQETQYF.

V and J are TRBV6-5 and TRBJ1-2; 9 nucleotides agree with TRBD1. The CDR3 is 14 amino acids. In germline, CDR1 is MNHEY, CDR2 SVGAGI. V gave up 5 bases and J gave up 5 bases; unmatched junction bases: 6. CDR3 DNA: TGTGCCAGCAGTAGACAGGGGGGAGGGTATGGCTACACCTTC. This sequence encodes CASSRQGGGYGYTF.